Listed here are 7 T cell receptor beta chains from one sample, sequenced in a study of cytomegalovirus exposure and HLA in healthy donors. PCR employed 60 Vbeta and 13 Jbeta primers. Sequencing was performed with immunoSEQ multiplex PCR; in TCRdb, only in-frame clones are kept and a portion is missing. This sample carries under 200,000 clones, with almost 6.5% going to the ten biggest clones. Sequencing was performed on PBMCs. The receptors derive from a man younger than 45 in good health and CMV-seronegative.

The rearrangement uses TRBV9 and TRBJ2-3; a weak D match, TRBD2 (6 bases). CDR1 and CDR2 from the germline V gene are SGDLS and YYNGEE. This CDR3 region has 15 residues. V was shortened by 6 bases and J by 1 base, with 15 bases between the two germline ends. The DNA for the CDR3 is TGTGCCAGCAACCCAGGGTGGGGGGGCACAGATACGCAGTATTTT. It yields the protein CASNPGWGGTDTQYF. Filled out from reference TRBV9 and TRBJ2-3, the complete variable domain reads DSGVTQTPKHLITATGQRVTLRCSPRSGDLSVYWYQQSLDQGLQFLIQYYNGEERAKGNILERFSAQQFPDLHSELNLSSLELGDSALYFCASNPGWGGTDTQYFGPGTRLTVL.

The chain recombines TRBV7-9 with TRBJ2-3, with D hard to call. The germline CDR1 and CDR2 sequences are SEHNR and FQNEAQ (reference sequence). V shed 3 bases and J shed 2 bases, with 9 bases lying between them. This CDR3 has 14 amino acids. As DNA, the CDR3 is TGTGCCAGCAGCTTTGTACAGAACACAGATACGCAGTATTTT. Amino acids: CASSFVQNTDTQYF.

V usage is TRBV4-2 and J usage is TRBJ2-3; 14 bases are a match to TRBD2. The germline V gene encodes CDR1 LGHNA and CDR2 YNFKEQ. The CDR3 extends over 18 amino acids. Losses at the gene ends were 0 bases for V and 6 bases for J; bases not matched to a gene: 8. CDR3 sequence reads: CASSQDWGLAGVTDTQYF. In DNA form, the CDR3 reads TGTGCCAGCAGCCAAGATTGGGGACTAGCGGGAGTAACTGATACGCAGTATTTT.

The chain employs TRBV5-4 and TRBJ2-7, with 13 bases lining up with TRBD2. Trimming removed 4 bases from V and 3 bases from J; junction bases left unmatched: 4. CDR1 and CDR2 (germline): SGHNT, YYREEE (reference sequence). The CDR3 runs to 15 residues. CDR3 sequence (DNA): TGTGCCAGCAGCCCCGGGACTAGCGGGATCTACGAGCAGTACTTC. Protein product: CASSPGTSGIYEQYF.

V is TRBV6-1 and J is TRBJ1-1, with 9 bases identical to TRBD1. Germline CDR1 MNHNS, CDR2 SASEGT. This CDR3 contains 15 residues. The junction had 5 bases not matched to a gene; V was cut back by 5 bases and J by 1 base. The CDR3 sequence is CASSLGQGENTEAFF. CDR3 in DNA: TGTGCCAGCAGTCTGGGACAGGGAGAGAACACTGAAGCTTTCTTT.

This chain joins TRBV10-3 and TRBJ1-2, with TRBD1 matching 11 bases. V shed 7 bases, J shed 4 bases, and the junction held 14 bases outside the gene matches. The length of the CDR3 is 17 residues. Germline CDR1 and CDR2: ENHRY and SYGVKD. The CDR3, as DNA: TGTGCCATCAACTTGGGCGGACAGGGGGCGCAGGGCTATGGCTACACCTTC. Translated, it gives CAINLGGQGAQGYGYTF.

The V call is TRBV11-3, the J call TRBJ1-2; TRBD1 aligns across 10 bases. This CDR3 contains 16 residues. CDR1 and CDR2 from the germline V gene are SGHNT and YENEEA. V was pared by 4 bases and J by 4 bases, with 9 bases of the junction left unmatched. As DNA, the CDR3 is TGTGCCAGCAGCTCATCCTGGACAGGGGGAGTCTATGGCTACACCTTC. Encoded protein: CASSSSWTGGVYGYTF.